The 5 T cell receptor beta chains below all came from one sample that was sequenced in a study of blood T cell repertoires in COVID-19. The data were produced by immunoSEQ multiplex PCR, yet TCRdb's version contains in-frame clones alone and is incomplete. The sample lists about 200,000 clones, around 95% occurring once. Sample: peripheral blood. The receptors here all came from a young man with COVID-19, enrolled during active disease.

Only one count was recorded for this clone. This sequence joins TRBV21-1 and TRBJ2-1; TRBD2, the table's D call, lacks a check against the DNA. TRBV21-1 is designated a pseudogene. The CDR3 sequence is 15 residues long. DNA of the CDR3: TGTGCCAGCAGCAAAAAGGCGGGGAAGGGGAATGAGCAGTTCTTC. As protein: CASSKKAGKGNEQFF.

The chain employs TRBV11-2 and TRBJ2-7, with D perhaps TRBD1 (5 bases). The CDR3 consists of 14 residues. Trimming pared 2 bases from V and 3 bases from J, leaving 11 bases between. Germline loops: CDR1 SGHAT, CDR2 FQNNGV. The CDR3 DNA reads as TGTGCCAGCAGCTTACTGGGCAGGGACTACGAGCAGTACTTC. Translation: CASSLLGRDYEQYF.

The rearrangement joins TRBV21-1 to TRBJ2-7; TRBD2, the table's D call, was not compared with the DNA. TRBV21-1 constitutes a pseudogene. The CDR3 loop spans 19 amino acids. The CDR3 region is CASSKGHKKGNLAGVEQYF. The CDR3 DNA sequence: TGTGCCAGCAGCAAAGGCCATAAAAAGGGGAATCTAGCGGGGGTTGAGCAGTACTTC.

In its sample, this clone was seen once. The gene calls are TRBV5-1 and TRBJ2-1, with 8 bases identical to TRBD1. After removal of 4 bases from V and 6 bases from J, the junction contained 12 bases not matched to a gene. The CDR3 length is 16 residues. CDR1 SGHRS and CDR2 YFSETQ come from the germline V gene. The CDR3 DNA reads as TGCGCCAGCAGCCCTGGACAGGGTAGGGCCCCCAATGAGCAGTTCTTC. It yields the protein CASSPGQGRAPNEQFF. The variable domain in full, completed from reference TRBV5-1 and TRBJ2-1, reads KAGVTQTPRYLIKTRGQQVTLSCSPISGHRSVSWYQQTPGQGLQFLFEYFSETQRNKGNFPGRFSGRQFSNSRSEMNVSTLELGDSALYLCASSPGQGRAPNEQFFGPGTRLTVL.

This clone occurred once. The gene calls are TRBV5-1 and TRBJ2-1; 7 positions agree with TRBD1. Germline V lookup: CDR1 SGHRS, CDR2 YFSETQ. J gave up 1 base and V 1 base, and 11 bases lay outside the gene matches. The CDR3 loop spans 18 amino acids. The CDR3, as DNA: TGCGCCAGCAGCTTGCCGGGACAGAAAAGCGCTTCCTACAATGAGCAGTTCTTC. Its translation: CASSLPGQKSASYNEQFF.